Given below is one T cell receptor (beta chain) in context. This clonotype was found a few times. Its recognized antigen is unknown. Within one base of it there is no much larger clone, and no base qualities were kept. These data originate in a study of T cells in Graves' hyperthyroidism and ophthalmopathy (dated by TCRdb to about 2019). About the investigation overall: Peripheral blood samples were taken at initial diagnosis, before any treatment was given. To identify TCR V-J signatures that set the groups apart, the researchers used a discovery cohort of 100 patients, made up of 40 to 45 with Graves' ophthalmopathy and around 58 with stable Graves' hyperthyroidism. An independent validation cohort of around 20 hyperthyroidism patients and 17 patients who later progressed to ophthalmopathy tested prospective prediction of ophthalmopathy. The roughly 91 discovery patients were randomly divided into training and test sets at a 7:3 ratio. In more than five Graves' hyperthyroidism patients, the study also compared T-cell repertoires from thyroid tissue with T-cell repertoires from blood. Once sampling was done, hyperthyroidism patients were given methimazole at a starting dose of 30 mg daily, whereas ophthalmopathy patients were given high-dose intravenous methylprednisolone. The paper describes TCR Vbeta CDR3 sequencing of 135 peripheral blood samples, made up of some 40 ophthalmopathy patients, some 76 hyperthyroidism patients and roughly 17 progressor patients.

The junction shows trimming of 0 bases on V and 3 bases on J, and the gene matches do not reach 6 bases of it. From the cysteine through the phenylalanine, the CDR3 covers 16 amino acids. Only CDR3 DNA is held: 48 bases, read in frame from base 1. CDR1 and CDR2, per the germline V gene (reference sequence), are GTSNPN and SVGIG. Findings and caveats that apply to the study as a whole: No statistical method was used to set the sample size in advance, and investigators knew the group allocation. Most expanded thyroid clonotypes (frequency above 0.001) were also detected in blood, a finding suggesting that blood repertoires may reflect thyroid immune responses. In validation, progression to ophthalmopathy was predicted by the model with roughly 69% sensitivity and 72.22% specificity, a median of about 6.8 months before onset. In cross-validation, a model built on a 13 V-J signature told ophthalmopathy apart from stable hyperthyroidism with 87.88% sensitivity and approximately 84% specificity, and in testing the same model reached 80%/75%.

Stable Graves' hyperthyroidism was defined as the absence of progression to ophthalmopathy over 18 months of follow-up. Hyperthyroidism patients were aged 18 to 65 years and newly diagnosed, with disease duration of less than 2 months. Any patient with an uncontrolled infection, another autoimmune disease, pregnancy or lactation was excluded. Diagnoses were established on the basis of clinical symptoms, serum thyroxine and TRAb, thyroid ultrasound, and orbital computed tomography. PBMCs were separated from over 9 ml of fresh peripheral blood using Ficoll-Paque density gradient centrifugation. Total RNA was extracted with Trizol reagent, and quality was checked on an Agilent 2100 Bioanalyzer. The TCR beta CDR3 regions were amplified from RNA transcripts. A first-round RT-PCR of the TCR CDR3 used the HTBI primer set with the Qiagen OneStep RT-PCR kit. Libraries were constructed in a second round of multiplex PCR, after which size selection and purification were performed. The libraries were sequenced on an Illumina HiSeq2000 using paired-end 100 bp reads. In the original analysis: Raw data were processed with SOAPnuke, discarding reads with adapters, uncalled bases, mean Phred below 15, or no exact constant-primer or identifier match. COPE v1.2.5 was used to merge the high-quality paired reads, and each unique nucleotide sequence was defined as a clonotype. MiTCR v1.1 was used to align clonotypes to the IMGT TRBV, TRBD and TRBJ reference segments. Only V-J combinations with frequency above 0.0001, covering 99.2% of repertoires, were analysed. A TCS score was defined as the ratio between F50 (clonal expansion) and ExV (chaos), using BLOSUM62-based TCRdist between CDR3 peptides within each V-J. Welch's t-statistics and random forest reduced 500 to 550 V-J features to about 12, which were used in a naive Bayes classifier (R e1071). The public reads were quality trimmed at Q25 with fastp and then assembled into clones with MiXCR by TCRdb, keeping productive beta chains. When rows share a CDR3 protein, they turn into one entry using the most common DNA and genes. None of the V and J calls come from the authors' own analysis; TCRdb made them. The sample records 300,000 or so distinct CDR3 sequences, roughly a fifth of which are singletons. 50% of the sample is taken by the ten largest.

This TCR came from a woman aged 45-65 years with Graves' hyperthyroidism. What was sequenced was blood. Rearrangement joined TRBV30 to TRBJ1-5, with TRBD1 matching 9 junction bases. At the DNA level, the sequence is TGTGCCTGGAGTGTCGGGACAGGGCCTTTCAATCAGCCCCAGCATTTT. Its translation is CAWSVGTGPFNQPQHF.